The rows below give T cell receptor beta chains drawn from one sample of a study of T cell changes during pregnancy in multiple sclerosis. TCRdb's copy holds only in-frame clones and misses some; the assay was immunoSEQ multiplex PCR. The sample has 40,000 to 50,000 clones; 90% are singletons. Sequenced material: CD4+ T cells from peripheral blood mononuclear cells, taken before pregnancy. Receptors originate from a female donor with multiple sclerosis, enrolled in a pregnancy study. CDR3s include the opening cysteine and the closing phenylalanine or tryptophan. Each record gives: V gene, clone size, J gene, D gene, CDR3 protein, CDR3 DNA. A D gene is named only where the DNA matches it firmly. The size field is filled for only some rows; it gives once, few, many or a size class.

TRBV28	-	TRBJ1-2	-	CASSFRGSYYGYTF	TGTGCCAGCAGTTTCCGGGGGTCGTACTATGGCTACACCTTC
TRBV2	-	TRBJ1-2	-	CASRLTVGYTF	TGTGCCAGCAGACTGACAGTCGGCTACACCTTC
TRBV5-1	-	TRBJ2-1	-	CASSLDTTSYNEQFF	TGCGCCAGCAGCCTGGACACTACCTCCTACAATGAGCAGTTCTTC
TRBV19	-	TRBJ2-5	-	CASSIVWGLQETQYF	TGTGCCAGTAGTATAGTATGGGGGCTCCAAGAGACCCAGTACTTC
TRBV5-5	-	TRBJ2-7	-	CASSLTDSGYLYEQYF	TGTGCCAGCAGCTTGACAGATTCGGGGTACCTCTACGAGCAGTACTTC
TRBV16	medium-sized	TRBJ2-7	-	CASSQSAGSYEQYF	TGTGCCAGCAGCCAATCGGCAGGGTCCTACGAGCAGTACTTC
TRBV29-1	-	TRBJ1-1	-	CSVEVNLNTEAFF	TGCAGCGTTGAGGTAAACTTGAACACTGAAGCTTTCTTT
TRBV5-5	-	TRBJ1-5	-	CASSLSAGGPYSNQPQHF	TGTGCCAGCAGCTTGTCGGCGGGGGGCCCTTATAGCAATCAGCCCCAGCATTTT
TRBV11-2	-	TRBJ1-2	TRBD1	CASSRTGTGAFSGGYTF	TGTGCCAGCAGTCGTACCGGGACAGGCGCCTTTTCGGGTGGCTACACCTTC
TRBV11-2	-	TRBJ2-1	-	CASSLDTTIDEQFF	TGTGCCAGCAGCTTAGATACGACTATCGATGAGCAGTTCTTC
TRBV9	-	TRBJ2-2	TRBD2	CASSASGGAGVGELFF	TGTGCCAGCAGCGCGAGCGGGGGGGCCGGAGTCGGGGAGCTGTTTTTT
TRBV20-1	once	TRBJ2-7	-	CSATTDYEQYF	TGCAGTGCAACGACAGACTACGAGCAGTACTTC
TRBV18	few	TRBJ2-2	TRBD1	CASSSQGADGELFF	TGTGCCAGCTCATCACAGGGGGCCGACGGGGAGCTGTTTTTT
TRBV4-1	-	TRBJ2-5	TRBD2	CASSQWGLAGGETQYF	TGCGCCAGCAGCCAATGGGGGCTAGCGGGGGGAGAGACCCAGTACTTC
TRBV10-3	-	TRBJ2-1	TRBD2	CAISAVTSGNEQFF	TGTGCCATCAGCGCGGTTACTAGCGGGAATGAGCAGTTCTTC
TRBV28	-	TRBJ2-7	TRBD2	CASLTSGTYEQYF	TGTGCCAGCCTGACTAGCGGTACCTACGAGCAGTACTTC
TRBV27	once	TRBJ1-5	-	CASSLTGQAYSNQPQHF	TGTGCCAGCAGTTTAACAGGACAAGCATATAGCAATCAGCCCCAGCATTTT
TRBV18	-	TRBJ1-1	-	CASSPSEGQEAFF	TGTGCCAGCTCACCATCGGAGGGCCAGGAAGCTTTCTTT
TRBV6-5	-	TRBJ1-4	-	CASSRLGGAGEKLFF	TGTGCCAGCAGTCGTTTAGGGGGGGCTGGGGAAAAACTGTTTTTT
TRBV18	once	TRBJ1-3	-	CASSPLGQTGNTIYF	TGTGCCAGCTCACCTCTTGGACAGACGGGAAACACCATATATTTT
TRBV14	-	TRBJ2-1	TRBD1	CASSRNGAGTGDNEQFF	TGTGCCAGCAGCCGTAACGGAGCCGGGACAGGGGACAATGAGCAGTTCTTC
TRBV18	-	TRBJ1-2	-	CASSPGEFYGYTF	TGTGCCAGCTCACCGGGAGAGTTCTATGGCTACACCTTC
TRBV18	-	TRBJ1-2	TRBD1	CASSPRDSTVGYTF	TGTGCCAGCTCCCCGAGGGACAGCACCGTTGGCTACACCTTC
TRBV19	once	TRBJ2-1	-	CASSIDRAGRQFF	TGTGCCAGTAGTATAGATCGTGCGGGACGACAGTTCTTC
TRBV7-3	-	TRBJ2-7	-	CASSLNSGGSYEQYF	TGTGCCAGCAGCTTGAACTCCGGGGGATCCTACGAGCAGTACTTC
TRBV5-1	-	TRBJ2-5	-	CASSLRAGARQEAQYF	TGCGCCAGCAGCCTTAGAGCAGGGGCGCGCCAAGAGGCCCAGTACTTC
TRBV19	-	TRBJ2-5	TRBD1	CASSRQGQRQETQYF	TGTGCCAGTAGCAGACAGGGACAGCGACAAGAGACCCAGTACTTC
TRBV6-5	-	TRBJ1-2	TRBD1	CASSPTGLGLYGYTF	TGTGCCAGCAGCCCGACAGGGTTGGGTCTCTATGGCTACACCTTC
TRBV2	-	TRBJ2-7	TRBD1	CASGQGTPYEQYF	TGTGCCAGCGGACAGGGGACACCCTACGAGCAGTACTTC
TRBV28	-	TRBJ2-5	TRBD2	CASGLAGRQETQYF	TGTGCCAGCGGACTAGCGGGACGACAAGAGACCCAGTACTTC
TRBV6-1	-	TRBJ1-5	TRBD1	CASSGPGTAGVEAQHF	TGTGCCAGCAGTGGTCCCGGGACAGCAGGCGTCGAAGCCCAGCATTTT
TRBV28	-	TRBJ1-4	-	CASSFRLMKLNEKLFF	TGTGCCAGCAGTTTTAGACTGATGAAACTTAATGAAAAACTGTTTTTT
TRBV5-1	-	TRBJ1-1	-	CASSFQGPGNTEAFF	TGCGCCAGCAGCTTCCAGGGGCCTGGGAACACTGAAGCTTTCTTT
TRBV4-2	-	TRBJ2-3	-	CASSQEDRDYTDTQYF	TGTGCCAGCAGCCAAGAGGACAGGGACTACACAGATACGCAGTATTTT
TRBV2	once	TRBJ2-1	TRBD2	CASSERTGGHNEQFF	TGTGCCAGCAGTGAAAGGACGGGGGGGCACAATGAGCAGTTCTTC
TRBV6-5	-	TRBJ2-7	-	CASSYGHLYEQYF	TGTGCCAGCAGTTACGGACACCTATACGAGCAGTACTTC
TRBV5-1	-	TRBJ1-4	TRBD1	CASSLVGTGLSTNEKLFF	TGCGCCAGCAGCTTGGTCGGGACAGGGCTCTCAACTAATGAAAAACTGTTTTTT
TRBV30	-	TRBJ1-5	TRBD1	CAWSEQGNQPQHF	TGTGCCTGGAGCGAACAGGGGAATCAGCCCCAGCATTTT
TRBV30	-	TRBJ2-7	TRBD2	CAGSGNYEQYF	TGTGCCGGTAGCGGGAATTACGAGCAGTACTTC
TRBV19	-	TRBJ2-1	-	CASSYQTGYEQFF	TGTGCCAGTAGTTACCAAACAGGGTATGAGCAGTTCTTC
TRBV7-9	-	TRBJ1-3	-	CASSSIPVRGSGTTIYF	TGTGCCAGCAGCTCAATACCCGTCAGGGGCTCTGGAACCACCATATATTTT
TRBV6-5	once	TRBJ1-2	-	CASSYSEGRGGYTF	TGTGCCAGCAGTTACTCTGAAGGGCGAGGGGGCTACACCTTC
TRBV6-5	-	TRBJ2-7	TRBD1	CASSPNRGRLNEQYF	TGTGCCAGCAGTCCAAACAGGGGGCGCCTCAACGAGCAGTACTTC
TRBV7-9	-	TRBJ1-2	-	CASSRRGSYGYTF	TGTGCCAGCAGCCGACGCGGGTCCTATGGCTACACCTTC
TRBV5-4	-	TRBJ2-7	-	CASSHGMGYEQYF	TGTGCCAGCAGCCACGGGATGGGCTACGAGCAGTACTTC
TRBV7-2	-	TRBJ2-7	TRBD1	CASSLRTGVREQYF	TGTGCCAGCAGCCTTCGGACAGGGGTTAGGGAGCAGTACTTC
TRBV7-3	-	TRBJ2-1	TRBD2	CASSPRAGKWTEQFF	TGTGCCAGCAGCCCACGAGCGGGGAAGTGGACTGAGCAGTTCTTC
TRBV15	few	TRBJ2-1	TRBD2	CATSRDLGGRVNEQFF	TGTGCCACCAGCAGAGATCTCGGCGGGAGGGTTAATGAGCAGTTCTTC
TRBV5-1	-	TRBJ2-7	TRBD1	CASSGQGWDEQYF	TGCGCCAGCAGCGGACAGGGGTGGGACGAGCAGTACTTC
TRBV5-1	-	TRBJ2-2	-	CASSLEETSTGELFF	TGCGCCAGCAGCTTGGAAGAGACTTCCACCGGGGAGCTGTTTTTT
TRBV5-1	-	TRBJ1-6	TRBD1	CASSPWTGLPENSPLHF	TGCGCCAGCAGCCCCTGGACAGGCCTACCAGAGAATTCACCCCTCCACTTT
TRBV5-8	few	TRBJ2-1	-	CASSFTLVDEQFF	TGTGCCAGCAGCTTTACACTAGTAGATGAGCAGTTCTTC
TRBV5-1	-	TRBJ1-1	-	CASSLLFAGRDTEAFF	TGCGCCAGCAGCCTATTATTTGCGGGTAGGGACACTGAAGCTTTCTTT
TRBV4-2	-	TRBJ1-2	TRBD1	CASSQDAQGVGGYTF	TGTGCCAGCAGCCAAGATGCCCAGGGGGTGGGAGGCTACACCTTC